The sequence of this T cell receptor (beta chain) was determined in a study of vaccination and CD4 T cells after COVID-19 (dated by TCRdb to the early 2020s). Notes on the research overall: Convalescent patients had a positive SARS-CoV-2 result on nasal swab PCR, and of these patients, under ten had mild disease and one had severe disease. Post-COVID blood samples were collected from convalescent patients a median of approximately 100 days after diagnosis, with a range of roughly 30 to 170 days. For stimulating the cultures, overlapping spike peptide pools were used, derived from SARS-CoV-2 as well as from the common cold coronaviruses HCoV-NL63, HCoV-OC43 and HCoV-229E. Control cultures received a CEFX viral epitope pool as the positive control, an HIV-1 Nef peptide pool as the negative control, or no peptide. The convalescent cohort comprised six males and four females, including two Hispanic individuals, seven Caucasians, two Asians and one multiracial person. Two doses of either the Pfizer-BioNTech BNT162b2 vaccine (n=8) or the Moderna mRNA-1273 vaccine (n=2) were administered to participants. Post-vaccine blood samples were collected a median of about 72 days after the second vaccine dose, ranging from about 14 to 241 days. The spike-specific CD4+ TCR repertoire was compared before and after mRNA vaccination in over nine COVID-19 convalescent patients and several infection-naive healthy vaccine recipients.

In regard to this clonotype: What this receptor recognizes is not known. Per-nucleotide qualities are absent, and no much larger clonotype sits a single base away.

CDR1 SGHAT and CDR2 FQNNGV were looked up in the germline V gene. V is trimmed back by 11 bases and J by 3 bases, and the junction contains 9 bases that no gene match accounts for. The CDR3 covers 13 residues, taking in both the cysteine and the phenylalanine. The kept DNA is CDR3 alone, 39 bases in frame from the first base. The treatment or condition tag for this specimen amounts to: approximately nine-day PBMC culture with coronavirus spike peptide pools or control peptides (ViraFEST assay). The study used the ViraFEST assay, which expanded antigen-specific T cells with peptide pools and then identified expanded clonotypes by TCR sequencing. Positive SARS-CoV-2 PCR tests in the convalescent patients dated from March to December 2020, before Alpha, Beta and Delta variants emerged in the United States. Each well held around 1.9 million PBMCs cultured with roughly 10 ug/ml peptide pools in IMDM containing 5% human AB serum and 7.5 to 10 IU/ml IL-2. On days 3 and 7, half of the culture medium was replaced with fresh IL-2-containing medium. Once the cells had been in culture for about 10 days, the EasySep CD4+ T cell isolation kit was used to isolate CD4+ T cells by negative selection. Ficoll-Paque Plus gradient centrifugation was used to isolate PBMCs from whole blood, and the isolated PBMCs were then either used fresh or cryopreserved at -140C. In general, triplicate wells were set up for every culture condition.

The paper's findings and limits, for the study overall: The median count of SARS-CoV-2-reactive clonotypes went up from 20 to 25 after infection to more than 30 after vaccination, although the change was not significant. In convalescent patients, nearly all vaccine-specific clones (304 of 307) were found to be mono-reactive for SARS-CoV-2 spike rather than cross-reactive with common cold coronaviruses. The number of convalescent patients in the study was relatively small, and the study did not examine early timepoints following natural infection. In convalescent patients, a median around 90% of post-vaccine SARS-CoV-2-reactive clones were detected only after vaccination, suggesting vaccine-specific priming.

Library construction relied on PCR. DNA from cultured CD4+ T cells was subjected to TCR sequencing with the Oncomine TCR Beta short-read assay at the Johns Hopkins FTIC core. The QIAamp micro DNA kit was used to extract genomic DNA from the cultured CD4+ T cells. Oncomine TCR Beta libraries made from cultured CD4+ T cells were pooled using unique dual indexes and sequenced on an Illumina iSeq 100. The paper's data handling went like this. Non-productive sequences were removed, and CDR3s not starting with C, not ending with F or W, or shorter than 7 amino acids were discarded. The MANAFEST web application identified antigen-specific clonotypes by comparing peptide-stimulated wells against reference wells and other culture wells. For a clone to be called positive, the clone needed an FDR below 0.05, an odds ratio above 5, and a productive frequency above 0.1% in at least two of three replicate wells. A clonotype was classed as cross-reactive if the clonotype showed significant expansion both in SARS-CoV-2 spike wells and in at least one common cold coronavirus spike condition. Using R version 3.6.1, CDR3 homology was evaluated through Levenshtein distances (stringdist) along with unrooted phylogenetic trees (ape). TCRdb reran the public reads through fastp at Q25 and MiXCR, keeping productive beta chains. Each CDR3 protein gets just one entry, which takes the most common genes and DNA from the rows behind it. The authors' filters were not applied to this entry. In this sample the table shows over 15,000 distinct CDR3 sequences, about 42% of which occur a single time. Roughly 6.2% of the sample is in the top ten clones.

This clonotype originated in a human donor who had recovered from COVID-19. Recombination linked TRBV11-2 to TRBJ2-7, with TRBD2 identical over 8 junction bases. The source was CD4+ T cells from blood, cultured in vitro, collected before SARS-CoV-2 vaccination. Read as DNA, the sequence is TGTGCCTCGAAACTAGCGGAGGACTACGAGCAGTACTTC. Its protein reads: CASKLAEDYEQYF. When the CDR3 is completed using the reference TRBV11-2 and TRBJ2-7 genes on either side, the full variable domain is EAGVAQSPRYKIIEKRQSVAFWCNPISGHATLYWYQQILGQGPKLLIQFQNNGVVDDSQLPKDRFSAERLKGVDSTLKIQPAKLEDSAVYLCASKLAEDYEQYFGPGTRLTVT.